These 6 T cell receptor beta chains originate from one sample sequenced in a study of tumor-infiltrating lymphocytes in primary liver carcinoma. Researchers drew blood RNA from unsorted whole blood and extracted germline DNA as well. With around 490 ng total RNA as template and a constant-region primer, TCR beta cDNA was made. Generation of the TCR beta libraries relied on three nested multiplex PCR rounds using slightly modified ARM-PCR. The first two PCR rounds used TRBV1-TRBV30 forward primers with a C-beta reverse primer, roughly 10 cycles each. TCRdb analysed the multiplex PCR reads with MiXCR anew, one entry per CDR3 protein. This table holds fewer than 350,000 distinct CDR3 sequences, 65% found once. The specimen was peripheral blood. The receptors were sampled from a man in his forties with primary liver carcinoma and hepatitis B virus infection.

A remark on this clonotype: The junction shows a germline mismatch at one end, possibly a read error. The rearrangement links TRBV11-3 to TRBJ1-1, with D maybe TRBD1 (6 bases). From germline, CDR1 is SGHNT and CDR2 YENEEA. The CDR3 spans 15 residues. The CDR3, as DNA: TGTGTCAGCGGCTTGGGGGGCGCGGGCACCACTGAAGCTTTCTTT. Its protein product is CVSGLGGAGTTEAFF. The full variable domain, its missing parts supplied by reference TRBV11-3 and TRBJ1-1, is EAGVVQSPRYKIIEKKQPVAFWCNPISGHNTLYWYLQNLGQGPELLIRYENEEAVDDSQLPKDRFSAERLKGVDSTLKIQPAELGDSAVYLCVSGLGGAGTTEAFFGQGTRLTVV.

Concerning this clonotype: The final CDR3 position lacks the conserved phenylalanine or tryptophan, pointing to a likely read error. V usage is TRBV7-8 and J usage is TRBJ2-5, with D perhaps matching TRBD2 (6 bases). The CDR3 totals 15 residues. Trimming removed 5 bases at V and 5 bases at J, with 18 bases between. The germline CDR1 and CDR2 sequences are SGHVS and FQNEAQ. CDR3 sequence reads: CASSPPGRGVETQYI. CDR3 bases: TGTGCCAGCAGCCCCCCGGGGCGGGGCGTGGAGACCCAGTACATC.

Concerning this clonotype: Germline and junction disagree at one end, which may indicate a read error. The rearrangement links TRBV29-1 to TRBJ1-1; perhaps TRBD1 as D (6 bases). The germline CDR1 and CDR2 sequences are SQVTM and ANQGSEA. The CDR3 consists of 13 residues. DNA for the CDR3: TGCAGCGTCCAGGGGATCCCGAACACTGAAGTTTCCTTT. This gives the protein CSVQGIPNTEVSF.

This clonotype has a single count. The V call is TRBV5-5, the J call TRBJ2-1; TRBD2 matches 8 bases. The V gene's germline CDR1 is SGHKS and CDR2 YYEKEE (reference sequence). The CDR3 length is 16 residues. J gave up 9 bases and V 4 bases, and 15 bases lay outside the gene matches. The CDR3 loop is CASSHGGLEGGIEQFF. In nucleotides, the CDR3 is TGTGCCAGCAGCCACGGGGGACTAGAGGGAGGAATTGAGCAGTTCTTC.

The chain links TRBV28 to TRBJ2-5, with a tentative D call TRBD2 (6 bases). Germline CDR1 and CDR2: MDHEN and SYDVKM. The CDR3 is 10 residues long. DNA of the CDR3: TGTGCGGCGGGGTCCCAGACCCAGTACTTC. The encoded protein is CAAGSQTQYF.

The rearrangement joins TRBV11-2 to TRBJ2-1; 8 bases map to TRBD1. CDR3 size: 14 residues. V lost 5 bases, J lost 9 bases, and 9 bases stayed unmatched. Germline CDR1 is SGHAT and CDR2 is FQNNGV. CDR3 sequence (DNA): TGTGCCAGCAGCCTCCGGGACAGGAACAGTGAGCAGTTCTTC. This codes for CASSLRDRNSEQFF.